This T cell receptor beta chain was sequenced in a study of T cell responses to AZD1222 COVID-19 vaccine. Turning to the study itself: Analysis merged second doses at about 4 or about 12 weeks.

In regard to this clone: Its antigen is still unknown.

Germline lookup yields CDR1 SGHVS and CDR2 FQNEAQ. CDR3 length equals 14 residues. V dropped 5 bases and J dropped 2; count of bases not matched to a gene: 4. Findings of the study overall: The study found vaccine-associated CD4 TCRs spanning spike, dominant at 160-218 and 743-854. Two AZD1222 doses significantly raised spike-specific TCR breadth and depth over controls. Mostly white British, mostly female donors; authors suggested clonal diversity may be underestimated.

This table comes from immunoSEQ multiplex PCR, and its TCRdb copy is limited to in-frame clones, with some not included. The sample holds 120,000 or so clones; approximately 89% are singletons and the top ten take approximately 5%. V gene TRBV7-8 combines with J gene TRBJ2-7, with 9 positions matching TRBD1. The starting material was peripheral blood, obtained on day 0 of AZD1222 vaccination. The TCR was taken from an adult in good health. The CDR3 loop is CASSLGQGTYEQYF. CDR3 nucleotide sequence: TGTGCCAGCAGCCTGGGACAGGGTACCTACGAGCAGTACTTC.